Reported below is one TCR beta chain. It lacks a known antigen. One base away there is no much larger clone; base qualities are not given. The trial excluded patients who had a history of autoimmune disease or who were on systemic immunosuppression. Peripheral blood for TCR sequencing was collected from all dose cohorts at baseline, on cycle 4 day 1, and on cycle 7 day 1. The samples were drawn from a first-in-human, open-label, multicenter phase I dose-escalation trial of ivuxolimab. Adults with locally advanced or metastatic melanoma, renal cell carcinoma, hepatocellular carcinoma or head and neck squamous cell carcinoma were enrolled in the trial. Before TCR sequencing, CD4+ T cells and CD8+ T cells from peripheral blood were sorted into separate populations. The data were obtained in a study of OX40 agonist ivuxolimab in advanced cancers. Describing the broader study: Ivuxolimab was a fully human IgG2 agonistic monoclonal antibody targeting the costimulatory receptor OX40 (CD134). The point of sequencing TCRbeta in the periphery was to test whether ivuxolimab changed TCR sequence diversity and drove clonal T-cell expansion. Prior anti-PD-1, anti-PD-L1 or anti-CTLA-4 therapy was permitted, and checkpoint inhibitors had been received by approximately 39% of dose-escalation patients. Three dose-escalation patients achieved partial responses, one with hepatocellular carcinoma and two with cutaneous melanoma. Intravenous ivuxolimab was administered to patients every 2 weeks at six dose levels: 0.01, 0.1, 0.3, 1.5, 3 and 10 mg/kg. The paper describes the monotherapy dose-escalation part (N of about 47 patients) of the phase I trial of ivuxolimab. Among the approximately 50 dose-escalation patients, about 20 had hepatocellular carcinoma, around 15 melanoma, 9 renal cell carcinoma and 9 head and neck cancer. A male proportion of roughly 80% and a mean age of approximately 61 years, ranging from roughly 20 to 80, were recorded for the dose-escalation cohort. What the work shows at the level of the full study, not this receptor alone: After ivuxolimab, more expanded clones were found on average in CD8+ T cells than in CD4+ T cells. In the 0.1-3.0 mg/kg groups, partial responders had among the lowest normalized peripheral clonal expansion, particularly in CD8+ T cells. At doses from 0.1 to 3.0 mg/kg, clonal expansion was seen in both CD4+ and CD8+ blood T cells between baseline and week 6. Low levels of normalized T-cell clonal expansion were also seen in some patients who did not respond. Antigen specificity was not determined for the clonally expanded peripheral T cells.

Its CDR3 holds 11 amino acids, cysteine through phenylalanine. Just CDR3 DNA is preserved here, 33 bases in frame from base 1. The junction shows trimming of 5 bases on V and 6 bases on J, plus 8 bases between the germline ends. CDR1 and CDR2 were assigned from the germline V gene as SGHAT and FQNNGV. Genomic DNA was extracted from sorted cells for sequencing of the TCRbeta CDR3 region. TCRbeta CDR3 regions were sequenced using the immunoSEQ Assay. Held by TCRdb, this immuneACCESS table contains in-frame sequences only and omits some clones. Under half of the omission traces to an unresolved V gene where checked; the cause of the rest is unknown. The sample records some 99,000 clones, approximately 94% of which are singletons. The ten most abundant clones make up 0.15% to 0.2% of the sample.

The chain is assembled from TRBV11-2 and TRBJ2-7, with the D gene not confidently named. This specimen was CD4+ or CD8+ T cells sorted from blood, taken in a trial of the OX40 agonist ivuxolimab. This receptor was taken from an adult with an advanced solid tumor such as melanoma, head and neck, liver or kidney cancer. The DNA reads TGTGCCAGCAGCCTCACCCGCGAGCAGTACTTC. The translation is CASSLTREQYF.